This T cell receptor (beta chain) appears in the sequencing data of a study of blood T cell repertoires in COVID-19. CDR1 MGHRA and CDR2 YSYEKL come from the germline V gene. The ends lost 2 bases at V and 3 bases at J; junction bases unmatched: 7. The CDR3 has 15 amino acids. Sequenced by immunoSEQ multiplex PCR; TCRdb stores in-frame clones only, minus some. The sample records 35,000 to 45,000 clones, over 75% being singletons. What was sequenced was peripheral blood. The chain links TRBV4-1 to TRBJ2-7; 7 bases agree with TRBD2. This receptor was obtained from a human donor in a cohort sampled during active COVID-19. The CDR3 region is CASSQWPGGHYEQYF. The CDR3 bases are TGCGCCAGCAGCCAATGGCCGGGGGGTCACTACGAGCAGTACTTC.